This T cell receptor beta chain was sequenced for a study of T-cell memory formation after mild COVID-19. Overall study: TCR clusters were largely donor specific.

With V trimmed by 3 bases and J by 6 bases, 8 bases remained unmatched. The germline V gene has CDR1 SEHNR and CDR2 FQNEAQ (reference sequence). The CDR3 has 16 residues. In TCRdb, the 5' RACE reads were re-called with MiXCR into one record per CDR3 protein. Of about 68,000 distinct CDR3 sequences in the sample, approximately 15% are singletons; the top ten hold under 35%. Sample: PBMCs or a T cell subset sorted from them (not recorded which). The chain recombines TRBV7-9 with TRBJ1-6, with 7 positions matching TRBD1. This receptor was obtained from an adult woman who had mild COVID-19 (a few samples of this study predate the infection). Cell type and time point are not known. CDR3 sequence (DNA): TGTGCCAGCAGCTTCGCGACAGGGATCAGTAATTCACCCCTCCACTTT. As protein: CASSFATGISNSPLHF.